Sequencing of this TCR beta chain was carried out in a study of early T cells in non-severe SARS-CoV-2 infection. Molecules of cDNA were individually given unique molecular identifiers that were attached to them. TCRdb reanalysed the 5' RACE reads using MiXCR and keeps one entry per CDR3 protein. In the table there are 25,000 to 35,000 distinct CDR3 sequences, roughly 5.4% of which are singletons. Whole-study results and caveats: VDJdb-based matching was biased toward anti-spike CD8 responses and missed private and CD4 specificities.

This clonotype occurred many times. Its target is not known. The CDR3 is 15 residues long. Trimming cost V 3 bases and J 7 bases; bases outside gene matches: 9. From germline, CDR1 is SGHKS and CDR2 YYEKEE (reference sequence). Sequencing used whole blood. The receptor's source is an adult who was a healthcare worker with PCR-confirmed SARS-CoV-2 infection or an uninfected control (not recorded which). This chain links TRBV5-5 with TRBJ2-2; 7 bases agree with TRBD2. Here the CDR3 reads CASSSERLAVGELFF. The DNA of the CDR3 is TGTGCCAGCAGCTCCGAACGACTAGCAGTCGGGGAGCTGTTTTTT.